The next 26 T cell receptor beta chains were all read from a single sample in a study of cytomegalovirus exposure and HLA in healthy donors. Use of 60 Vbeta and 13 Jbeta primers characterized the PCR. TCRdb's copy holds only in-frame clones and misses some; the assay was immunoSEQ multiplex PCR. Of roughly 100,000 clones listed, around 81% were seen once; the top ten hold more than 5%. What was sequenced was PBMCs. The receptors were gathered from a man aged 35-49 years in good health and CMV-seropositive.

The V and J genes are TRBV29-1 and TRBJ2-5; 13 bases map to TRBD2. Per germline, CDR1 SQVTM and CDR2 ANQGSEA. This CDR3 contains 13 residues. V was pared by 7 bases and J by 5 bases, with 4 bases of the junction left unmatched. This chain's CDR3 is CSATTSGGETQYF. CDR3 coding DNA: TGCAGCGCGACGACTAGCGGGGGGGAGACCCAGTACTTC.

This clone was counted only a few times. The V gene is TRBV9, the J gene TRBJ2-1, with 7 bases that match TRBD2. The CDR3 spans 15 residues. Germline assignment: CDR1 SGDLS and CDR2 YYNGEE. V trimming: 0 bases; J trimming: 3 bases; junction bases outside the gene matches: 3. The CDR3 sequence is CASSVEAGLYNEQFF. The CDR3 DNA sequence: TGTGCCAGCAGCGTAGAAGCGGGACTCTACAATGAGCAGTTCTTC.

V usage is TRBV15 and J usage is TRBJ1-1, with D hard to call. Trimming cost V 5 bases and J 1 base, with 11 bases left between them. The CDR3 is 14 residues long. Germline loops: CDR1 LNHNV, CDR2 YYDKDF (reference sequence). The CDR3 nucleotides are TGTGCCACCAGCCTTGAGAGGTCGAACACTGAAGCTTTCTTT. This encodes CATSLERSNTEAFF.

The V gene is TRBV11-2, the J gene TRBJ1-3; D gene uncertain. Germline V gene data show CDR1 as SGHAT and CDR2 as FQNNGV. CDR3 length: 13 residues. V was pared by 5 bases and J by 2 bases, with 7 bases between. The CDR3 sequence is CASSHSPGNTIYF. The CDR3 nucleotides are TGTGCCAGCAGCCACTCCCCTGGAAACACCATATATTTT.

The genes are TRBV6-6 and TRBJ1-1, with no clear D. Germline CDR1 reads MNHNY; CDR2 reads SVGAGI (reference sequence). The CDR3 covers 12 residues. Trimming took 7 bases from V and 6 from J, leaving 12 bases between them. For the CDR3, the DNA is TGTGCCAGCACCCTCGGTGGGCCTGAAGCTTTCTTT. Protein sequence: CASTLGGPEAFF.

The chain is built from TRBV5-6 and TRBJ2-1; 7 bases fit TRBD2. The CDR3 extends over 13 amino acids. CDR1 and CDR2 (germline): SGHDT, YYEEEE. Germline trimming cut 1 base from V and 10 bases from J; bases unmatched to any gene: 5. CDR3 sequence reads: CASSLPRGGEQFF. CDR3 coding DNA: TGTGCCAGCAGCTTGCCAAGGGGAGGGGAGCAGTTCTTC. The full variable domain, completed using reference TRBV5-6 and TRBJ2-1, is DAGVTQSPTHLIKTRGQQVTLRCSPKSGHDTVSWYQQALGQGPQFIFQYYEEEERQRGNFPDRFSGHQFPNYSSELNVNALLLGDSALYLCASSLPRGGEQFFGPGTRLTVL.

This clone was seen only once. V usage is TRBV7-9 and J usage is TRBJ1-5; D is possibly TRBD1 (5 bases). The CDR3 is 14 residues long. The germline CDR1 and CDR2 sequences are SEHNR and FQNEAQ (reference sequence). V was shortened by 5 bases and J by 1 base, with 9 bases between the two germline ends. The CDR3 region has the DNA TGTGCCAGCAGCCCTCGACAGAGCAATCAGCCCCAGCATTTT. Translation gives CASSPRQSNQPQHF. Variable domain in full (rest from reference TRBV7-9 and TRBJ1-5): DTGVSQNPRHKITKRGQNVTFRCDPISEHNRLYWYRQTLGQGPEFLTYFQNEAQLEKSRLLSDRFSAERPKGSFSTLEIQRTEQGDSAMYLCASSPRQSNQPQHFGDGTRLSIL.

The genes are TRBV5-1 and TRBJ2-3, with D possibly being TRBD2 (6 bases). V shed 4 bases and J shed 4 bases, with 10 bases lying between them. Germline V gene sequence: CDR1 SGHRS, CDR2 YFSETQ. The CDR3 has 13 residues. The CDR3 DNA follows: TGCGCCAGCAGCCCCGGGAGTTCAGATACGCAGTATTTT. This encodes CASSPGSSDTQYF.

This clone showed up just a few times. V gene TRBV27 combines with J gene TRBJ2-6; maybe TRBD2 (6 bases). The CDR3 length is 14 residues. V lost 6 bases to trimming and J lost 6 bases, with 12 bases between them. From germline, CDR1 is MNHEY and CDR2 SMNVEV (reference sequence). CDR3 DNA sequence: TGTGCCAGCAGCCCCGGGGGAGTGGCCAACGTCCTGACTTTC. Residues: CASSPGGVANVLTF.

V usage is TRBV29-1 and J usage is TRBJ1-4, with TRBD1 identical over 12 bases. The V segment lost 7 bases and the J segment 8 bases; nucleotides outside the gene matches: 11. This CDR3 region has 15 residues. Germline CDR1 is SQVTM and CDR2 is ANQGSEA. In DNA, the CDR3 is TGCAGCGCCGGGACAGGGGGCGCTTATAACGAAAAACTGTTTTTT. It specifies CSAGTGGAYNEKLFF. Using reference TRBV29-1 and TRBJ1-4 for the parts outside the CDR3, the full variable domain is SAVISQKPSRDICQRGTSLTIQCQVDSQVTMMFWYRQQPGQSLTLIATANQGSEATYESGFVIDKFPISRPNLTFSTLTVSNMSPEDSSIYLCSAGTGGAYNEKLFFGSGTQLSVL.

The rearrangement links TRBV21-1 to TRBJ1-1; the table names TRBD1, a call not compared with the DNA. TRBV21-1 is a known pseudogene. The CDR3 loop spans 16 amino acids. CDR3 DNA: TGTGCCAGCAGCCTTCCCGGGACAAAGATGAACACTGAAGCTTTCTTT. Protein sequence: CASSLPGTKMNTEAFF.

This clone was seen more than once but under ten times. V and J are TRBV6-1 and TRBJ1-2; the match to TRBD1 covers 9 bases. Losses at the gene ends were 1 base for V and 4 bases for J; bases not matched to a gene: 4. There are 15 residues in the CDR3. CDR1 and CDR2 (germline): MNHNS, SASEGT. This CDR3 is CASSEGTGDLYGYTF. In nucleotides, the CDR3 is TGTGCCAGCAGTGAAGGGACAGGGGACCTCTATGGCTACACCTTC.

The chain's CDR3 is CASSLFGLSSYNEQFF. The CDR3 DNA reads as TGTGCCAGCAGCTTATTCGGTCTGAGCTCCTACAATGAGCAGTTCTTC. This rearrangement joins TRBV13 to TRBJ2-1; D gene ambiguous. This CDR3 comprises 16 residues. Germline CDR1 PRHDT, CDR2 FYEKMQ (reference sequence). Deletions cut 2 bases from V and 0 bases from J, with 11 bases between.

Here the CDR3 reads CASSPGGGLAAYNEQFF. CDR3 in DNA: TGCGCCAGCAGCCCAGGGGGCGGGCTAGCGGCCTACAATGAGCAGTTCTTC. This chain connects TRBV5-1 to TRBJ2-1; TRBD1 might be the D (8 bases). The V and J ends lost 4 bases and 2 bases respectively, with 19 bases between them. CDR1 and CDR2 (germline): SGHRS, YFSETQ. The CDR3 spans 17 residues. The whole variable domain, filled in from reference TRBV5-1 and TRBJ2-1, reads KAGVTQTPRYLIKTRGQQVTLSCSPISGHRSVSWYQQTPGQGLQFLFEYFSETQRNKGNFPGRFSGRQFSNSRSEMNVSTLELGDSALYLCASSPGGGLAAYNEQFFGPGTRLTVL.

This sequence joins TRBV18 and TRBJ2-5, with TRBD2 matching 11 bases. Trimming removed 2 bases from V and 4 bases from J; junction bases left unmatched: 6. Per the germline V gene, CDR1 is KGHSH and CDR2 is LQKENI. There are 16 residues in the CDR3. The CDR3 DNA reads as TGTGCCAGCTCACCATTAGCGGGAGGGATTGGAGAGACCCAGTACTTC. Translated: CASSPLAGGIGETQYF. The whole variable domain, filled in from reference TRBV18 and TRBJ2-5, reads NAGVMQNPRHLVRRRGQEARLRCSPMKGHSHVYWYRQLPEEGLKFMVYLQKENIIDESGMPKERFSAEFPKEGPSILRIQQVVRGDSAAYFCASSPLAGGIGETQYFGPGTRLLVL.

V is TRBV2 and J is TRBJ1-4; perhaps TRBD1 as D (6 bases). V was clipped by 6 bases and J by 4 bases, with 12 bases between them. The germline V gene has CDR1 SNHLY and CDR2 FYNNEI. The CDR3 sequence is 14 residues long. The CDR3 DNA follows: TGTGCCAGCAGGAACAGGGCTCGTAATGAAAAACTGTTTTTT. This encodes CASRNRARNEKLFF.

The J gene is TRBJ1-2, the V gene TRBV9; D is ambiguous. The germline CDR1 and CDR2 sequences are SGDLS and YYNGEE. The length of the CDR3 is 13 residues. The V end lost 0 bases, the J end lost 5 bases, and 8 bases lay between the germline ends. The CDR3 protein is CASSVDSGYGYTF. The CDR3 DNA follows: TGTGCCAGCAGCGTAGACTCGGGTTATGGCTACACCTTC. The full variable domain, completed using reference TRBV9 and TRBJ1-2, is DSGVTQTPKHLITATGQRVTLRCSPRSGDLSVYWYQQSLDQGLQFLIQYYNGEERAKGNILERFSAQQFPDLHSELNLSSLELGDSALYFCASSVDSGYGYTFGSGTRLTVV.

The rearrangement uses TRBV6-1 and TRBJ2-7; no firm D call. Trimming took off 4 bases at V and 6 bases at J, with 4 bases between the two ends. Looked up from germline, CDR1 is MNHNS and CDR2 is SASEGT. This CDR3 contains 10 residues. The CDR3 sequence: CASSVFEQYF. The CDR3 DNA sequence: TGTGCCAGCAGTGTATTCGAGCAGTACTTC.

This rearrangement joins TRBV7-6 to TRBJ2-1; 7 bases fit TRBD2. This CDR3 region has 17 residues. J lost 1 base, V lost 1 base, and 7 bases had no gene match. The germline CDR1 and CDR2 sequences are SGHVS and FNYEAQ. The CDR3: CASSLGVGEGSYNEQFF. CDR3 coding DNA: TGTGCCAGCAGCTTAGGAGTTGGGGAGGGTTCCTACAATGAGCAGTTCTTC.

The chain links TRBV28 to TRBJ2-7; the D gene is possibly TRBD1 (5 bases). The germline gives CDR1 MDHEN, CDR2 SYDVKM. This CDR3 region has 12 residues. Deletions cut 6 bases from V and 6 bases from J, with 12 bases between. The CDR3 is CASSPTGSEQYF. The DNA for the CDR3 is TGTGCCAGCAGCCCTACAGGATCCGAGCAGTACTTC.

This clone turned up a few times. CDR3 sequence reads: CAWSVGGNQPQHF. The CDR3 DNA follows: TGTGCCTGGAGTGTAGGGGGAAATCAGCCCCAGCATTTT. V gene TRBV30 combines with J gene TRBJ1-5; a possible D gene is TRBD1 (6 bases). The CDR3 consists of 13 residues. The germline V and J ends were trimmed by 0 bases and 4 bases, with 7 bases remaining between them. From germline, CDR1 is GTSNPN and CDR2 SVGIG (reference sequence).

This CDR3 reads CASSFTFIAAEAFF. In nucleotides, the CDR3 is TGCGCCAGCAGCTTCACCTTCATTGCGGCTGAAGCTTTCTTT. The chain carries TRBV4-1 and TRBJ1-1; D unresolved. The length of the CDR3 is 14 residues. The germline CDR1 and CDR2 sequences are MGHRA and YSYEKL. Trimming removed 5 bases from V and 6 bases from J, with 16 bases in between.

The chain combines TRBV11-3 with TRBJ2-5; D is possibly TRBD1 (6 bases). The CDR3 is made up of 15 amino acids. Between the trimmed V and J ends, which lost 1 base and 5 bases, there was a span of 14 bases. Germline V lookup: CDR1 SGHNT, CDR2 YENEEA. The CDR3 loop is CASSLGGQGGETQYF. Written as DNA, the CDR3 is TGTGCCAGCAGCTTAGGGGGGCAGGGCGGCGAGACCCAGTACTTC.

This sequence joins TRBV4-2 and TRBJ2-5, with TRBD2 identical over 7 bases. CDR1 LGHNA and CDR2 YNFKEQ come from the germline V gene. The CDR3 totals 14 residues. With V trimmed by 3 bases and J by 5 bases, 6 bases remained unmatched. The CDR3 here is CASSQGGRGETQYF. The DNA for the CDR3 is TGTGCCAGCAGCCAGGGAGGGAGGGGTGAGACCCAGTACTTC.

The chain carries TRBV2 and TRBJ2-2; 11 bases are shared with TRBD2. CDR1 SNHLY and CDR2 FYNNEI come from the germline V gene. This CDR3 has 16 amino acids. Trimming cost V 6 bases and J 1 base; bases outside gene matches: 4. The CDR3 sequence is CASRQTSGKNTGELFF. In nucleotides, the CDR3 is TGTGCCAGCAGACAGACTAGCGGGAAGAACACCGGGGAGCTGTTTTTT.

The J gene is TRBJ2-5, the V gene TRBV7-6; 7 bases fit TRBD1. The germline gives CDR1 SGHVS, CDR2 FNYEAQ. This CDR3 has 13 amino acids. The V gene end was trimmed by 3 bases and the J gene end by 3 bases; junction bases not matched to a gene: 1. CDR3 bases: TGTGCCAGCAGCTTGGGGACAGAAGAGACCCAGTACTTC. Translated, it gives CASSLGTEETQYF. Full variable domain (remainder filled in from reference TRBV7-6 and TRBJ2-5): GAGVSQSPRYKVTKRGQDVALRCDPISGHVSLYWYRQALGQGPEFLTYFNYEAQQDKSGLPNDRFSAERPEGSISTLTIQRTEQRDSAMYRCASSLGTEETQYFGPGTRLLVL.